Below, 29 T cell receptor beta chains from the same sample are listed, as sequenced in a study of blood T cell repertoires in COVID-19. Profiling relied on immunoSEQ multiplex PCR, and the TCRdb table lists in-frame clones only, not all of them. The sample includes hundreds of thousands of clones, 75% to 90% of them seen just once. Material: peripheral blood. The source is a woman in her 40s who had recovered from COVID-19.

V gene TRBV29-1 combines with J gene TRBJ1-5, with TRBD1 identical over 8 bases. With V trimmed by 2 bases and J by 7 bases, 16 bases remained unmatched. Germline V CDR1 and CDR2: SQVTM, ANQGSEA. The CDR3 contains 17 residues. CDR3 residues: CSVEKAVREQGGQPQHF. As DNA, the CDR3 is TGCAGCGTTGAAAAGGCAGTTAGGGAACAGGGGGGACAGCCCCAGCATTTT.

The J gene is TRBJ1-4, the V gene TRBV5-1; D is possibly TRBD1 (6 bases). V was pared by 1 base and J by 0 bases, with 10 bases between. CDR1 SGHRS and CDR2 YFSETQ come from the germline V gene. The CDR3 totals 16 residues. In DNA, the CDR3 is TGCGCCAGCAGCTTGACAGGGCGCTCAACTAATGAAAAACTGTTTTTT. As protein: CASSLTGRSTNEKLFF.

The CDR3: CASSLRTSSVEQFF. CDR3 sequence (DNA): TGTGCCAGCAGCCTGCGGACTAGCTCCGTTGAGCAGTTCTTC. The chain combines TRBV11-2 with TRBJ2-1; 8 bases are a match to TRBD2. CDR1 and CDR2 (germline): SGHAT, FQNNGV. With 5 bases clipped from V and 9 bases from J, the junction kept 9 bases outside the gene matches. The CDR3 totals 14 residues.

This clone was observed a few times. This chain links TRBV5-6 with TRBJ2-7; 10 positions match TRBD1. This CDR3 comprises 13 residues. The V gene's germline CDR1 is SGHDT and CDR2 YYEEEE. V shed 2 bases and J 5 bases; nucleotides not matched to a gene: 1. CDR3 DNA: TGTGCCAGCAGCTTCGGGACAGGGGACGAGCAGTACTTC. Translated: CASSFGTGDEQYF. Full variable domain (rest looked up from reference TRBV5-6 and TRBJ2-7): DAGVTQSPTHLIKTRGQQVTLRCSPKSGHDTVSWYQQALGQGPQFIFQYYEEEERQRGNFPDRFSGHQFPNYSSELNVNALLLGDSALYLCASSFGTGDEQYFGPGTRLTVT.

The chain recombines TRBV5-1 with TRBJ2-3; 8 bases fit TRBD2. The CDR3 loop spans 16 amino acids. Germline V lookup: CDR1 SGHRS, CDR2 YFSETQ. Trimming at V came to 0 bases and at J to 1 base, leaving 4 bases not matched to a gene. CDR3 DNA: TGCGCCAGCAGCTTGGCCAATAGCGGGGGCACAGATACGCAGTATTTT. Amino acid sequence: CASSLANSGGTDTQYF.

This clone was detected once. The chain has TRBV7-8 and TRBJ1-1; D possibly corresponds to TRBD1 (5 bases). Trimming removed 2 bases at V and 0 bases at J, with 10 bases between. The length of the CDR3 is 15 residues. Germline CDR1 SGHVS, CDR2 FQNEAQ. CDR3 coding DNA: TGTGCCAGCAGCTTATTTCCAGGGATGAACACTGAAGCTTTCTTT. Translation gives CASSLFPGMNTEAFF. Using reference TRBV7-8 and TRBJ1-1 for the parts outside the CDR3, the full variable domain is GAGVSQSPRYKVAKRGQDVALRCDPISGHVSLFWYQQALGQGPEFLTYFQNEAQLDKSGLPSDRFFAERPEGSVSTLKIQRTQQEDSAVYLCASSLFPGMNTEAFFGQGTRLTVV.

This clone was detected a few times. The chain joins TRBV29-1 to TRBJ2-2; possible D gene TRBD1, 6 bases. The CDR3 has 14 residues. V lost 6 bases, J lost 5 bases, and 16 bases lay in between. Germline V gene lookup returns CDR1 SQVTM and CDR2 ANQGSEA. The CDR3 DNA follows: TGCAGCGTAGTCAGGGGTGGCCGAACCGGGGAGCTGTTTTTT. This sequence encodes CSVVRGGRTGELFF.

CDR3 bases: TGTGCCAGCAGCTTGGTGGATCGCAGGGGCGGCTACAATGAGCAGTTCTTC. This sequence encodes CASSLVDRRGGYNEQFF. This rearrangement joins TRBV5-5 to TRBJ2-1, with a weak D call TRBD1 (6 bases). The CDR3 loop spans 17 amino acids. CDR1 and CDR2 (germline): SGHKS, YYEKEE (reference sequence). V was shortened by 0 bases and J by 3 bases, with 16 bases between the two germline ends.

The sample holds one count of this clone. V gene TRBV7-8 combines with J gene TRBJ1-6; D may be TRBD1 (6 bases). V was clipped by 5 bases and J by 0 bases, with 17 bases between them. Germline V CDR1 and CDR2: SGHVS, FQNEAQ. CDR3 length: 18 residues. The CDR3 reads CASSPGESSFSYNSPLHF. The CDR3 nucleotides are TGTGCCAGCAGCCCAGGGGAGAGTAGCTTCTCCTATAATTCACCCCTCCACTTT.

This clone was recorded only once. The chain combines TRBV30 with TRBJ1-4, with TRBD1 matching 7 bases. CDR3 length equals 14 residues. The V and J ends lost 4 bases and 7 bases, in that order; junction bases with no gene match: 9. Germline V gives CDR1 GTSNPN, CDR2 SVGIG (reference sequence). The CDR3 DNA reads as TGTGCCTGGACAGGAGGGGGCGCAGGTGAAAAACTGTTTTTT. Protein product: CAWTGGGAGEKLFF.

This chain connects TRBV25-1 to TRBJ2-3; no clear D. The germline V and J ends were trimmed by 0 bases and 0 bases, with 10 bases remaining between them. CDR1 and CDR2 from the germline V gene are MGHDK and SYGVNS. The CDR3 has 16 residues. This CDR3 is CASSEYSRSSTDTQYF. CDR3 coding DNA: TGTGCCAGCAGTGAATATAGCAGATCTAGCACAGATACGCAGTATTTT.

The chain has TRBV19 and TRBJ2-1, with 11 bases matching TRBD1. CDR1 and CDR2 from the germline V gene are LNHDA and SQIVND (reference sequence). The CDR3 has 12 amino acids. The V segment lost 6 bases and the J segment 14 bases; nucleotides outside the gene matches: 6. CDR3: CASRKLGQGEFF. As DNA, the CDR3 is TGTGCCAGTAGGAAACTGGGACAGGGGGAGTTCTTC.

This clone was seen more than once but under ten times. J is TRBJ1-5 and V is TRBV6-2 or TRBV6-3, with 8 bases fitting TRBD1. V gave up 5 bases and J gave up 2 bases; unmatched junction bases: 5. The germline V gene encodes CDR1 MNHEY and CDR2 SVGEGT. This CDR3 has 15 amino acids. The CDR3 DNA reads as TGTGCCAGCAGTGCGACAGGGGTGGGCAATCAGCCCCAGCATTTT. It is translated as CASSATGVGNQPQHF.

The rearrangement uses TRBV19 and TRBJ2-1; 11 bases align to TRBD1. Trimming cost V 5 bases and J 8 bases; bases outside gene matches: 14. Per the germline V gene, CDR1 is LNHDA and CDR2 is SQIVND (reference sequence). CDR3 length equals 17 residues. DNA for the CDR3: TGTGCCAGTAGTGCCGCCCCCCGGACAGGGGGCAGGTATGAGCAGTTCTTC. It encodes CASSAAPRTGGRYEQFF. Complete variable domain (other parts from reference TRBV19 and TRBJ2-1): DGGITQSPKYLFRKEGQNVTLSCEQNLNHDAMYWYRQDPGQGLRLIYYSQIVNDFQKGDIAEGYSVSREKKESFPLTVTSAQKNPTAFYLCASSAAPRTGGRYEQFFGPGTRLTVL.

Only a few counts were recorded for this clone. The chain couples TRBV18 to TRBJ2-7; 9 nucleotides align to TRBD2. Germline assignment: CDR1 KGHSH and CDR2 LQKENI. With 3 bases clipped from V and 2 bases from J, the junction kept 2 bases outside the gene matches. There are 14 residues in the CDR3. CDR3: CASSPKRGAYEQYF. The CDR3 bases are TGTGCCAGCTCACCTAAGCGGGGGGCCTACGAGCAGTACTTC. Together with reference TRBV18 and TRBJ2-7, the CDR3 gives the full variable domain: NAGVMQNPRHLVRRRGQEARLRCSPMKGHSHVYWYRQLPEEGLKFMVYLQKENIIDESGMPKERFSAEFPKEGPSILRIQQVVRGDSAAYFCASSPKRGAYEQYFGPGTRLTVT.

The chain recombines TRBV24-1 with TRBJ2-3, with a weak D call TRBD2 (6 bases). Germline values: CDR1 KGHDR, CDR2 SFDVKD. The CDR3 loop spans 17 amino acids. Trimming stripped 2 bases from V and 2 bases from J, with 16 bases between. The CDR3 nucleotides are TGTGCCACCAGTGATTCCATCGGCGGGGATCCCACAGATACGCAGTATTTT. Its translation: CATSDSIGGDPTDTQYF.

The chain has TRBV19 and TRBJ1-1, with 10 positions matching TRBD1. With 5 bases clipped from V and 5 bases from J, the junction kept 11 bases outside the gene matches. The CDR3 is 16 residues long. CDR1 LNHDA and CDR2 SQIVND come from the germline V gene (reference sequence). In nucleotides, the CDR3 is TGTGCCAGTAGTGCCGACAGGGGGCTTGGAAAAACTGAAGCTTTCTTT. Translated: CASSADRGLGKTEAFF.

This chain joins TRBV6-5 and TRBJ1-2; D unclear. Germline-derived CDR1 and CDR2 are MNHEY and SVGAGI. Trimming pared 6 bases from V and 3 bases from J, leaving 14 bases between. The CDR3 is 14 residues long. This chain's CDR3 is CASSREHGYYGYTF. The CDR3 DNA is TGTGCCAGCAGCCGCGAACACGGGTACTATGGCTACACCTTC.

The genes are TRBV10-3 and TRBJ1-2; D is uncertain. Germline assignment: CDR1 ENHRY and CDR2 SYGVKD. This CDR3 has 16 residues. V was pared by 0 bases and J by 4 bases, with 15 bases between. This chain's CDR3 is CAISESVTAKSYGYTF. CDR3 DNA: TGTGCCATCAGTGAGTCGGTCACAGCCAAAAGCTATGGCTACACCTTC.

The rearrangement joins TRBV9 to TRBJ1-1; a possible D gene is TRBD1 (5 bases). Germline lookup yields CDR1 SGDLS and CDR2 YYNGEE. Trimming left V 6 bases short and J 4 bases short, with 10 bases between. The CDR3 has 12 amino acids. Here the CDR3 reads CASKGASTEAFF. For the CDR3, the DNA is TGTGCCAGCAAAGGGGCCAGCACTGAAGCTTTCTTT.

The genes are TRBV27 and TRBJ2-3; unclear D gene. From germline, CDR1 is MNHEY and CDR2 SMNVEV (reference sequence). This CDR3 is 13 amino acids long. The ends were cut back, 2 bases at V and 3 bases at J, with 6 bases in the middle. In DNA form, the CDR3 reads TGTGCCAGCAGTTTAGTAGTAACAGATACGCAGTATTTT. As protein: CASSLVVTDTQYF.

This chain connects TRBV5-6 to TRBJ1-1; D unclear. The length of the CDR3 is 14 residues. The ends were cut back, 0 bases at V and 0 bases at J, with 6 bases in the middle. CDR1 is SGHDT and CDR2 is YYEEEE in the germline V gene. The CDR3 region is CASSLGLVNTEAFF. In DNA, the CDR3 is TGTGCCAGCAGCTTGGGACTCGTGAACACTGAAGCTTTCTTT.

The chain joins TRBV2 to TRBJ1-2, with TRBD1 as a possible D gene (6 bases). Per the germline V gene, CDR1 is SNHLY and CDR2 is FYNNEI. Trimming removed 7 bases from V and 13 bases from J, with 28 bases in between. The CDR3 has 15 residues. For the CDR3, the DNA is TGTGCCAGCACCTTAGAACAGGGAATGGCCCTTCAATTCACCTTC. Its protein is CASTLEQGMALQFTF. The complete variable domain, with remaining parts taken from reference TRBV2 and TRBJ1-2, reads EPEVTQTPSHQVTQMGQEVILRCVPISNHLYFYWYRQILGQKVEFLVSFYNNEISEKSEIFDDQFSVERPDGSNFTLKIRSTKLEDSAMYFCASTLEQGMALQFTFGSGTRLTVV.

This chain's CDR3 is CASSPRDSDYYEQYF. As DNA, the CDR3 is TGTGCCAGCTCACCCCGGGACTCCGACTATTACGAGCAGTACTTC. V usage is TRBV18 and J usage is TRBJ2-7; D is possibly TRBD2 (6 bases). Germline values: CDR1 KGHSH, CDR2 LQKENI. The CDR3 is made up of 15 amino acids. Trimming shortened V by 3 bases and J by 4 bases, and 16 bases separated the two germline ends.

This chain uses TRBV6-6 with TRBJ2-7; 10 nucleotides align to TRBD1. Germline assignment: CDR1 MNHNY and CDR2 SVGAGI (reference sequence). V shed 6 bases, J shed 3 bases, and the junction held 8 bases outside the gene matches. The CDR3 length is 15 residues. The CDR3 sequence is CASSQWGQGRYEQYF. CDR3 bases: TGTGCCAGCAGCCAATGGGGACAGGGGCGCTACGAGCAGTACTTC.

CDR3 in DNA: TGTGCCAGCAGTCCCGCGCCTAGCAATCAGCCCCAGCATTTT. This gives the protein CASSPAPSNQPQHF. This rearrangement joins TRBV5-6 to TRBJ1-5; D not resolved. The CDR3 has 14 amino acids. Trimming took off 5 bases at V and 0 bases at J, with 9 bases between the two ends. The V gene's germline CDR1 is SGHDT and CDR2 YYEEEE.

In the case of this clone: Other DNA sequences in the sample encode the same CDR3. The V and J genes are TRBV5-1 and TRBJ2-1; 13 positions match TRBD2. CDR3 length: 16 amino acids. Per germline, CDR1 SGHRS and CDR2 YFSETQ. V lost 4 bases and J lost 0; bases outside the gene matches: 1. CDR3 bases: TGCGCCAGCAGCCGGACTAGCGGGAGCTCCTACAATGAGCAGTTCTTC. Translation gives CASSRTSGSSYNEQFF.

V is TRBV6-6 and J is TRBJ2-7, with TRBD2 matching over 7 bases. The CDR3 is 13 amino acids. Germline V CDR1 and CDR2: MNHNY, SVGAGI (reference sequence). V shed 6 bases, J shed 4 bases, and the junction held 6 bases outside the gene matches. The CDR3 protein is CASRERGPYEQYF. In DNA, the CDR3 is TGTGCCAGCAGGGAGCGGGGACCGTACGAGCAGTACTTC.

The chain is built from TRBV28 and TRBJ1-6, with 8 bases aligning to TRBD1. The CDR3 has 16 residues. J was trimmed by 2 bases and V by 4 bases; bases with no gene match: 4. Germline-derived CDR1 and CDR2 are MDHEN and SYDVKM. The CDR3 loop is CASSWTGNAYNSPLHF. The CDR3, as DNA: TGTGCCAGCAGTTGGACAGGGAATGCCTATAATTCACCCCTCCACTTT.